One TCR beta chain is described in this entry. Antigen specificity is unknown. These data originate in a study of cytomegalovirus exposure and HLA in healthy donors. Study background: Genotyping of about 400 donors showed that roughly 83% belonged to the Caucasian-associated ancestry cluster. Study results and limitations: In a later analysis, parvovirus B19, influenza, CMV and Epstein-Barr virus appeared linked to several top co-occurrence clusters. Later findings reportedly placed an Asian-associated ancestry cluster below the roughly 700-donor mean for N-insertions.

Trimming took off 4 bases at V and 7 bases at J, with 8 bases between the two ends. This CDR3 is built from 12 residues. Germline CDR1 reads SGHTA; CDR2 reads FQGTGA. PCR was performed using 60 Vbeta and 13 Jbeta primers. Clones were sequenced by immunoSEQ multiplex PCR, and TCRdb holds only the in-frame ones, with some missing. The sample carries about 120,000 clones, nearly 65% recorded once. This sequence joins TRBV7-3 and TRBJ2-1; D is undetermined. Sequencing used PBMCs. This receptor was identified in a man between 40 and 49 years old in good health and CMV-seropositive. The CDR3, as DNA: TGTGCCAGCAGCTCAACAGAGAATGAGCAGTTCTTC. As protein: CASSSTENEQFF.